This T cell receptor (beta chain) derives from a study of monozygotic twins with inflammatory bowel disease (dated by TCRdb to between 2018 and 2020). At the level of the whole study: A total of about 28 monozygotic twin pairs were included in the full study, comprising nine German pairs (four IBD-concordant, five IBD-discordant) and 19 IBD-discordant Danish pairs. Within discordant pairs, disease-associated traits were sought mainly by comparing IBD patients with their genetically identical healthy co-twins. Each individual had, on average, about 151 000 unique TCRalpha sequences and 181 000 unique TCRbeta sequences available for analysis. Overall study results and their limits: The results gave no support for a single strong signal or clonotype linked to IBD. Because patients received different immunosuppressive treatments, the repertoires may have picked up extra background noise and variability between individuals. Concordant and discordant twins showed no difference in repertoire similarity, possibly because of limited statistical power. Different T cell subtypes could not be distinguished in the analysis. A decrease in TCRbeta repertoire diversity, as measured by inverse Simpson index, was observed in IBD patients compared with their healthy co-twins. Fewer clonotypes were shared with other individuals by IBD patients than by healthy twins, most markedly in patients showing signs of disease activity.

A note on this clonotype: Its antigen is not yet known.

Measured from the cysteine to the phenylalanine, the CDR3 is 14 residues long. There is no recorded DNA. For CDR1 and CDR2, the germline V gene (reference sequence) lists MNHEY and SMNVEV. From each donor, an approximately 2.3 ml peripheral blood sample was collected into PAXgene tubes and kept at -80 degrees C. Total RNA was isolated from whole blood with the PAXgene blood miRNA kit on an automated QIAcube, without T cell sorting. Deep TCRalpha and TCRbeta repertoire profiling with unique molecular barcoding was performed on peripheral blood of monozygotic twin pairs concordant or discordant for inflammatory bowel disease. Smoking habits were recorded for all twin pairs, and each individual was classified as a current, former or never smoker. The library was prepared using 5' RACE. Each TCR library was prepared from around 3,400 ng of total RNA. For each sample, cDNA was synthesized in eight separate reactions using SMARTScribe reverse transcriptase. During cDNA synthesis, unique molecular identifiers containing a 6-nucleotide sample barcode were introduced by template switching. Amplification of TCRalpha and TCRbeta cDNA involved two nested PCRs of 16 and 9 cycles, and each PCR was followed by bead purification. Before amplification, cDNA was treated with uracil DNA-glycosylase and purified using the QIAquick PCR purification kit. The second PCR added Illumina TruSeq-compatible adapters along with sample-specific barcodes. TapeStation and Qubit were used to check library quality and concentration, and 5 to 6.5 ng of each library went into the pool. Sequencing of the pooled libraries was done on an Illumina HiSeq2500 single-index Rapid Run using custom sequencing primers and 2 x 100 bp reads. On the authors' methods: MiGEC version 1.2.6 was used for UMI-based consensus assembly, which corrected PCR and sequencing errors. V(D)J alignment, clonotype assembly and CDR3 extraction were performed with MiXCR version 2.1.1. To normalise gene usage, clonotype sharing and MAIT/NKT TCR abundance, the analysis used the top 1000, 10 000 and 20 000 clonotypes per sample. After downsampling to 27 000 UMIs, diversity was calculated as the inverse Simpson index using the vegan R package. Paired Mann-Whitney U tests on discordant twin pairs were used, with Benjamini-Hochberg multiple-testing correction. Following TCRdb reprocessing, every CDR3 protein sequence forms one entry, and DNA is not provided. TCRdb's processing, not the authors' own work, is the source of the V and J calls. This sample's table carries approximately 160,000 distinct CDR3 sequences. The top ten clonotypes cover 7.4% of the sample.

The sample comprised blood. The chain links TRBV27 with TRBJ2-1. This TCR derives from a human donor with ulcerative colitis or Crohn's disease, or a healthy co-twin of an affected twin (not recorded which). The CDR3 corresponds to CASSRTNPHNEQFF.